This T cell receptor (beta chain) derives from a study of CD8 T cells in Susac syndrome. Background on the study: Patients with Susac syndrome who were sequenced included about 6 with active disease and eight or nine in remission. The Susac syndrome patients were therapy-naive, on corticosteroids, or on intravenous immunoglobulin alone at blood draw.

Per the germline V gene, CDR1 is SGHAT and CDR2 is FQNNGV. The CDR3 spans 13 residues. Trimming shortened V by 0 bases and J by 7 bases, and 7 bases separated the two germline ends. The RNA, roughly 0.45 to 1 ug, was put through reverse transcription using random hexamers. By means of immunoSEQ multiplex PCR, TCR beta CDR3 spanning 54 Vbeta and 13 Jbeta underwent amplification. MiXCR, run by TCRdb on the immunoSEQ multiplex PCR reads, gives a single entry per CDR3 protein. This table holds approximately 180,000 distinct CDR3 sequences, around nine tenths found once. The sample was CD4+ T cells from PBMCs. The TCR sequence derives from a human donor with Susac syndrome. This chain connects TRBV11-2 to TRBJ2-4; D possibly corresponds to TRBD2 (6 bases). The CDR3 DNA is TGTGCCAGCAGCTTAGATGGGAGGAACATTCAGTACTTC. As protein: CASSLDGRNIQYF.